This passage covers 7 T cell receptor beta chains from one sample sequenced in a study of early T cells in non-severe SARS-CoV-2 infection. From the 5' RACE reads, TCRdb called clonotypes with MiXCR, one entry per CDR3 protein. The sample includes approximately 71,000 distinct CDR3 sequences, more than 10% of them seen just once. The sequenced material came from whole blood. Receptor source: an adult who was a healthcare worker with PCR-confirmed SARS-CoV-2 infection or an uninfected control (not recorded which).

This clonotype was seen only a few times. The V and J genes are TRBV10-1 and TRBJ2-7, with 15 bases lining up with TRBD2. J was trimmed by 6 bases and V by 5 bases; bases with no gene match: 8. Germline CDR1 and CDR2: WNHNN and SYGVQD (reference sequence). This CDR3 comprises 16 residues. The CDR3 DNA is TGCGCCAGCAGTCCAGGACTAGCGGGAGGGCCCCTCGAGCAGTACTTC. Translating gives CASSPGLAGGPLEQYF.

A few counts support this clonotype. The chain is built from TRBV20-1 and TRBJ2-1, with D possibly TRBD2 on 6 matching bases. V was pared by 0 bases and J by 2 bases, with 14 bases between. This CDR3 is 16 amino acids long. Germline V gives CDR1 DFQATT, CDR2 SNEGSKA (reference sequence). The CDR3 DNA is TGCAGTGCTAGAGATGGGACTGCCGTAACCTACAATGAGCAGTTCTTC. Protein sequence: CSARDGTAVTYNEQFF.

This chain links TRBV20-1 with TRBJ1-6; 7 positions match TRBD1. This CDR3 has 16 residues. In germline, CDR1 is DFQATT, CDR2 SNEGSKA (reference sequence). With 0 bases clipped from V and 9 bases from J, the junction kept 11 bases outside the gene matches. The CDR3 DNA reads TGCAGTGCTAGAGATATTCAGGGGGGAGTGAGTTCACCCCTCCACTTT. Encoded protein: CSARDIQGGVSSPLHF.

This clonotype was found a few times. Written as DNA, the CDR3 is TGTGCCAGCAGCTCGGGGGGTTTCGAGACCCAGTACTTC. Amino acid sequence: CASSSGGFETQYF. V is TRBV5-4 and J is TRBJ2-5, with 7 positions matching TRBD2. Germline assignment: CDR1 SGHNT and CDR2 YYREEE (reference sequence). The CDR3 totals 13 residues. The V gene end was trimmed by 3 bases and the J gene end by 5 bases; junction bases not matched to a gene: 4.

This chain links TRBV20-1 with TRBJ2-5; D is undetermined. The CDR3 consists of 12 residues. Per germline, CDR1 DFQATT and CDR2 SNEGSKA (reference sequence). V shed 4 bases and J shed 1 base, with 7 bases lying between them. The CDR3, as DNA: TGCAGTGCTAATAGACTCCAAGAGACCCAGTACTTC. It is translated as CSANRLQETQYF.

The chain uses TRBV6-5 and TRBJ2-1, with a possible D match to TRBD1 (6 bases). From germline, CDR1 is MNHEY and CDR2 SVGAGI. V lost 6 bases to trimming and J lost 6 bases, with 15 bases between them. CDR3 length equals 14 residues. Here the CDR3 reads CASRGTRRSNEQFF. CDR3 nucleotides: TGTGCCAGCAGAGGGACACGTCGATCCAATGAGCAGTTCTTC.

The J gene is TRBJ1-5, the V gene TRBV4-2, with 10 bases matching TRBD1. J gave up 7 bases and V 1 base, and 4 bases lay outside the gene matches. There are 15 residues in the CDR3. Germline CDR1 and CDR2: LGHNA and YNFKEQ. This CDR3 is CASSQGQGARQPQHF. The CDR3 DNA follows: TGTGCCAGCAGCCAAGGACAGGGGGCAAGGCAGCCCCAGCATTTT.